Below, one TCR beta chain is given with its context. The data were taken from a study of T cells in Graves' hyperthyroidism and ophthalmopathy. Thyroid ultrasound and orbital computed tomography, with clinical symptoms and serum thyroxine and TRAb, informed diagnoses. The germline CDR1 and CDR2 sequences are SGHVS and FQNEAQ. The CDR3 spans 15 residues. Unmatched junction bases numbered 8, after V lost 1 base and J lost 7 bases. Researchers amplified the TCR beta CDR3 regions from RNA transcripts. The study used the HTBI primer set for a first-round RT-PCR of the TCR CDR3. TCRdb itself ran the multiplex PCR reads through MiXCR, one entry per CDR3 protein. The sample lists hundreds of thousands of distinct CDR3 sequences; roughly 14% were seen once.

This sequence joins TRBV7-8 and TRBJ2-5; 8 nucleotides align to TRBD2. The clonotype originates from a man younger than 35 with Graves' ophthalmopathy. Sequencing used blood. Here the CDR3 DNA reads TGTGCCAGCAGCTTAGTAGTGGCGGGGGGCCGGACCCAGTACTTC. Its translation is CASSLVVAGGRTQYF.